What follows are 3 T cell receptor beta chains derived from one specimen sequenced in a study of blood T cell repertoires in COVID-19. Assay used: immunoSEQ multiplex PCR; TCRdb lists only in-frame clones, some missing. In the table there are roughly 340,000 clones, more than 80% of which are singletons. The specimen sequenced was PBMCs or T cells enriched from blood (not recorded which). The receptors were sampled from a man younger than 35 who had recovered from COVID-19.

The chain is built from TRBV6-5 and TRBJ1-3; D remains ambiguous. V was pared by 7 bases and J by 0 bases, with 13 bases between. The CDR3 runs to 15 residues. Germline CDR1 is MNHEY and CDR2 is SVGAGI. The CDR3 loop reads CASTERHSSGNTIYF. In nucleotides, the CDR3 is TGTGCCAGCACAGAACGTCACAGCTCTGGAAACACCATATATTTT.

A single count supports this clone. The chain carries TRBV16 and TRBJ2-5; D unclear. The CDR3 sequence is 13 residues long. V lost 4 bases to trimming and J lost 1 base, with 7 bases between them. CDR1 is KGHSY and CDR2 is FQNENV in the germline V gene. The CDR3 loop is CASSPRGQETQYF. In DNA form, the CDR3 reads TGTGCCAGCAGCCCCCGCGGCCAAGAGACCCAGTACTTC.

This chain uses TRBV6-2 or TRBV6-3 with TRBJ2-7; 8 nucleotides line up with TRBD1. V lost 4 bases and J lost 2; bases outside the gene matches: 7. CDR3 length equals 15 residues. Germline V gene data show CDR1 as MNHEY and CDR2 as SVGEGT. The CDR3 reads CASSSMGQAPYEQYF. The CDR3 nucleotides are TGTGCCAGCAGTTCCATGGGACAGGCCCCCTACGAGCAGTACTTC.